This TCR beta chain comes out of a study of shared clonotypes between healthy human individuals. Whole-study findings and limits: Richness estimates generally favored naive over memory subsets.

Remarks on this clone: No antigen is known for it.

With V trimmed by 0 bases and J by 5 bases, 8 bases remained unmatched. Germline V lookup: CDR1 SGHRS, CDR2 YFSETQ. There are 16 residues in the CDR3. Methods used by the authors: For the immunoSEQ data, sequences were junction-only without quality scores, so filtering differed. Repertoires were generated with immunoSEQ multiplex PCR, while TCRdb's copy carries only in-frame clones and drops some. V and J calls and clone size come straight from that table; D and trimming were deduced from the DNA. In the table there are 2 million to 3 million clones, 85% to 95% of which are singletons. This sequence originates from a man aged 18 to 30 in good health. The chain combines TRBV5-1 with TRBJ2-5; 9 bases are a match to TRBD1. Sequencing used naive CD4+ T cells sorted from blood. Subset specified: CD45RA+ positively selected. CDR3 in DNA: TGCGCCAGCAGCTTGGGAGGACAGGGGAATCGGGAGACCCAGTACTTC. Amino acids: CASSLGGQGNRETQYF.